Detailed here is one T cell receptor beta chain. No antigen is known for it. Per the germline V gene, CDR1 is MDHEN and CDR2 is SYDVKM. Trimming cost V 8 bases and J 1 base, with 8 bases left between them. The length of the CDR3 is 12 residues. This entry belongs to a study of T-cell memory formation after mild COVID-19. Study-wide points: Cross-reactive memory seemingly joined, as some responding clones were found in pre-infection memory. There was a balanced CD4/CD8 profile in clones contracting day 15 to 85, and later expanders leaned CD4+. Contracting CD4+ clones were located mainly in CM and EM, and CD8+ clones in EMRA.

TCRdb ran MiXCR on the 5' RACE reads and lists one entry per CDR3 protein. The sample consists of about 210,000 distinct CDR3 sequences, 10% of them appearing once. Specimen: PBMCs or a T cell subset sorted from them (not recorded which). This TCR was recovered from a man in his late teens or twenties who had mild COVID-19 (a few samples of this study predate the infection). Cell type and time point are not known. The chain recombines TRBV28 with TRBJ1-2; D call uncertain. DNA for the CDR3: TGTGCCAGCGGCGGCTTTAACTATGGCTACACCTTC. Amino acid sequence: CASGGFNYGYTF.